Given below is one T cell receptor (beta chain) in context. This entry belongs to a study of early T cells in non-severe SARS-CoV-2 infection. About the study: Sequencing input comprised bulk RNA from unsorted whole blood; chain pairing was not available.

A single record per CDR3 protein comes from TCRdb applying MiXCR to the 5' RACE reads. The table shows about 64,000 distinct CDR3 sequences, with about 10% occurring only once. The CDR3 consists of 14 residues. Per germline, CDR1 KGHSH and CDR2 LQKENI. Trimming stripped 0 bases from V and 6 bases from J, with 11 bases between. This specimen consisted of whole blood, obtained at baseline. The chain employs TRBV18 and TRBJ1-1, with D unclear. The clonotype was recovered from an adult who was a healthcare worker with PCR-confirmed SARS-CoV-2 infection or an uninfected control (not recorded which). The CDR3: CASSPPGGFSEAFF. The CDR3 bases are TGTGCCAGCTCACCACCGGGAGGGTTTTCTGAAGCTTTCTTT. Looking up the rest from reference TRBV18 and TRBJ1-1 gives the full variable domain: NAGVMQNPRHLVRRRGQEARLRCSPMKGHSHVYWYRQLPEEGLKFMVYLQKENIIDESGMPKERFSAEFPKEGPSILRIQQVVRGDSAAYFCASSPPGGFSEAFFGQGTRLTVV.